These T cell receptor beta chains were read from a single sample in a study of metastatic and nonmetastatic thyroid tumors. MiXCR re-clonotyped the PCR reads for TCRdb. This table has roughly 20,000 clones, about 20% appearing once. The material sequenced was adjacent normal tissue. The origin of the receptors is a female donor with papillary thyroid cancer or a benign thyroid nodule (not recorded which). Some clones in this sample may be carry-over from other donors' samples. The conserved cysteine and the conserved F or W are not part of the CDR3 here.

J | length | V | CDR3
TRBJ2-2 | 11 | TRBV27 | ASERTNTGELF
TRBJ2-1 | 15 | TRBV28 | ASSFRRLAGGGNEQF
TRBJ2-7 | 13 | TRBV2 | ASSRRLAGAYEQY
TRBJ1-1 | 11 | TRBV7-8 | ASSLVGMDGAF
TRBJ2-1 | 12 | TRBV19 | ASSRASVNHEQF
TRBJ2-2 | 10 | TRBV19 | ASSIGYGELF
TRBJ1-2 | 11 | TRBV4-3 | ASSQVYGDGYT
TRBJ1-1 | 12 | TRBV15 | ATSSSQGNTEAF
TRBJ1-3 | 13 | TRBV19 | ASRILRDSGNTIY
TRBJ2-3 | 15 | TRBV28 | ASSPRTDTVGTDTQY